The rows below give T cell receptor beta chains drawn from one sample of a study of naive and memory T cell subsets. In TCRdb, the UMI-ligation and nested PCR reads were re-called with MiXCR into one record per CDR3 protein. In the table there are roughly 99,000 distinct CDR3 sequences, about 11% of which are singletons. The sample taken for sequencing was naive CD4+ T cells from blood. Receptor source: a human donor in good health. The CDR3 runs from the conserved cysteine through the conserved F or W. A D gene is named only where the DNA matches it firmly. A clone size is listed for some rows: how often the clone was seen (once, few, many), or a class if it is expanded.

V gene	clone size	J gene	D gene	CDR3 protein	CDR3 DNA
TRBV28	.	TRBJ2-3	TRBD2	CASTLNVLAGASTDTQYF	TGTGCCAGCACCCTAAACGTCCTAGCGGGGGCTAGCACAGATACGCAGTATTTT
TRBV29-1	.	TRBJ2-7	TRBD1	CSVGGSMDRGLSYEQYF	TGCAGCGTTGGGGGAAGCATGGACAGGGGGCTATCCTACGAGCAGTACTTC
TRBV3-1	.	TRBJ1-1	.	CASSRRGTTEAFF	TGTGCCAGCAGCCGCCGGGGGACCACTGAAGCTTTCTTT
TRBV30	few	TRBJ2-5	.	CAWSSWGVVETQYF	TGTGCCTGGAGCTCGTGGGGCGTCGTTGAGACCCAGTACTTC
TRBV4-3	many	TRBJ2-3	TRBD2	CASSQDLSGRGPTDTQYF	TGCGCCAGCAGCCAAGATCTCAGCGGGAGGGGGCCCACAGATACGCAGTATTTT
TRBV28	few	TRBJ2-6	.	CASSRSGAGANVLTF	TGTGCCAGCAGTCGGTCCGGTGCTGGGGCCAACGTCCTGACTTTC
TRBV11-2	few	TRBJ2-2	TRBD2	CASRGGAETGELFF	TGTGCCAGTCGGGGGGGGGCCGAGACCGGGGAGCTGTTTTTT
TRBV12-3/TRBV12-4	.	TRBJ1-6	.	CASSFKGSPLHF	TGTGCCAGCAGTTTTAAGGGGTCACCCCTCCACTTT
TRBV12-3/TRBV12-4	.	TRBJ2-1	TRBD2	CASSLAAGGVDEQFF	TGTGCCAGCAGTTTAGCAGCGGGAGGGGTCGATGAGCAGTTCTTC
TRBV18	.	TRBJ2-1	.	CASSPEGFSYNEQFF	TGTGCCAGCTCACCAGAGGGATTTTCCTACAATGAGCAGTTCTTC
TRBV3-1	many	TRBJ2-1	.	CASSQLYNEQFF	TGTGCCAGCAGCCAATTGTACAATGAGCAGTTCTTC
TRBV7-9	many	TRBJ2-1	TRBD2	CASSLEALAGGEQFF	TGTGCCAGCAGCTTAGAGGCCCTAGCGGGAGGTGAGCAGTTCTTC
TRBV7-9	.	TRBJ1-2	.	CASSGANYGYTF	TGTGCCAGCAGCGGCGCTAACTATGGCTACACCTTC
TRBV11-1	few	TRBJ1-2	.	CASSPPKSLGYTF	TGTGCCAGCAGCCCGCCAAAATCGCTCGGCTACACCTTC
TRBV12-3/TRBV12-4	.	TRBJ2-1	TRBD2	CASKLAGGSGQNEQFF	TGTGCCAGCAAGCTAGCGGGAGGTTCTGGTCAGAATGAGCAGTTCTTC
TRBV5-6	.	TRBJ1-1	TRBD1	CASSRETTGLGTEAFF	TGTGCCAGCAGCCGCGAGACGACAGGGCTAGGGACTGAAGCTTTCTTT
TRBV7-9	few	TRBJ1-2	.	CASSLWTNTLSYTF	TGTGCCAGCAGCCTGTGGACGAATACCCTCAGCTACACCTTC
TRBV7-9	.	TRBJ2-3	.	CASSLSQGGTDTQYF	TGTGCCAGCAGCTTATCCCAGGGCGGCACAGATACGCAGTATTTT
TRBV18	few	TRBJ2-2	TRBD1	CASSPLAGQADTGELFF	TGTGCCAGCTCACCACTTGCGGGACAGGCGGACACCGGGGAGCTGTTTTTT
TRBV7-3	few	TRBJ2-7	.	CASSFTDAATRGEQYF	TGTGCCAGCAGCTTTACCGATGCGGCGACCCGGGGCGAGCAGTACTTC